These 25 T cell receptor beta chains share one sample of origin, sequenced in a study of T cells in Graves' hyperthyroidism and ophthalmopathy. TCR beta CDR3 region amplification was performed from RNA transcripts. In the first-round RT-PCR of the TCR CDR3, the HTBI primer set was used. TCRdb reprocessed the multiplex PCR reads with MiXCR, giving one entry per CDR3 protein. The table includes roughly 420,000 distinct CDR3 sequences, approximately 14% detected once. The sample taken for sequencing was blood. These receptors were collected from a woman between 18 and 29 years old with Graves' hyperthyroidism.

The sample holds a few counts of this clonotype. The rearrangement links TRBV4-1 to TRBJ2-1; D is undetermined. V was pared by 4 bases and J by 4 bases, with 8 bases between. In germline, CDR1 is MGHRA, CDR2 YSYEKL. The CDR3 sequence is 13 residues long. The CDR3 reads CASSPLEYNEQFF. For the CDR3, the DNA is TGCGCCAGCAGCCCTCTTGAATACAATGAGCAGTTCTTC.

In its sample, this clonotype was seen a few times. This chain uses TRBV2 with TRBJ2-7; D remains unclear. This CDR3 region has 15 residues. Trimming left V 8 bases short and J 2 bases short, with 19 bases between. Germline lookup yields CDR1 SNHLY and CDR2 FYNNEI. The chain's CDR3 is CASAMPSDLTYEQYF. For the CDR3, the DNA is TGTGCCAGCGCCATGCCGTCGGACCTAACCTACGAGCAGTACTTC. Combining the CDR3 with reference TRBV2 and TRBJ2-7 gives the whole variable domain EPEVTQTPSHQVTQMGQEVILRCVPISNHLYFYWYRQILGQKVEFLVSFYNNEISEKSEIFDDQFSVERPDGSNFTLKIRSTKLEDSAMYFCASAMPSDLTYEQYFGPGTRLTVT.

This clonotype has a handful of counts. The J gene is TRBJ2-5, the V gene TRBV6-2 or TRBV6-3; possibly TRBD1 for D (6 bases). The CDR3 sequence is 15 residues long. The germline V and J ends were trimmed by 6 bases and 3 bases, with 17 bases remaining between them. Germline CDR1 and CDR2: MNHEY and SVGEGT. Here the CDR3 reads CASRATGYAEETQYF. As DNA, the CDR3 is TGTGCCAGCAGGGCGACAGGCTACGCCGAAGAGACCCAGTACTTC.

The J gene is TRBJ2-5, the V gene TRBV7-6; 8 bases agree with TRBD2. Germline trimming cut 6 bases from V and 4 bases from J; bases unmatched to any gene: 7. Germline V CDR1 and CDR2: SGHVS, FNYEAQ. CDR3 length: 14 amino acids. CDR3 coding DNA: TGTGCCAGCAGACCGGCAGCGGGAGTAGAGACCCAGTACTTC. Protein product: CASRPAAGVETQYF.

This clonotype was picked up many times. This rearrangement joins TRBV4-3 to TRBJ1-2, with 11 bases aligning to TRBD1. V lost 3 bases to trimming and J lost 4 bases; unmatched junction nucleotides: 4. The CDR3 is 15 residues long. CDR1 is LGHNA and CDR2 is YSLEER in the germline V gene. CDR3 amino acids: CASSQGQGGSYGYTF. CDR3 sequence (DNA): TGCGCCAGCAGCCAGGGACAGGGGGGGTCCTATGGCTACACCTTC.

The chain couples TRBV14 to TRBJ2-1; 8 bases are a match to TRBD2. The CDR3 has 16 amino acids. Germline assignment: CDR1 SGHDN and CDR2 FVKESK. V shed 4 bases and J 4 bases; nucleotides not matched to a gene: 9. The CDR3 loop is CASSRYREGLYNEQFF. DNA for the CDR3: TGTGCCAGCAGCCGTTACCGGGAGGGATTATACAATGAGCAGTTCTTC.

The chain links TRBV10-3 to TRBJ1-4; D not resolved. Trimming shortened V by 3 bases and J by 0 bases, and 5 bases separated the two germline ends. There are 14 residues in the CDR3. The germline V gene encodes CDR1 ENHRY and CDR2 SYGVKD. The CDR3: CAISDKTTNEKLFF. CDR3 bases: TGTGCCATCAGTGACAAGACAACTAATGAAAAACTGTTTTTT.

V gene TRBV10-3 combines with J gene TRBJ1-2, with 10 bases that match TRBD1. The V gene's germline CDR1 is ENHRY and CDR2 SYGVKD. The length of the CDR3 is 17 residues. V lost 6 bases to trimming and J lost 5 bases; unmatched junction nucleotides: 15. The CDR3 bases are TGTGCCATCAGAAACCGGGACAGGGGCGCGATAGGATATGGCTACACCTTC. This translates into CAIRNRDRGAIGYGYTF.

This clonotype was observed many times. This chain joins TRBV7-2 and TRBJ2-5, with TRBD1 matching over 7 bases. After removal of 5 bases from V and 0 bases from J, the junction contained 9 bases not matched to a gene. The CDR3 is made up of 16 amino acids. Germline-derived CDR1 and CDR2 are SGHTA and FQGNSA. The CDR3 nucleotides read TGTGCCAGCAGCAAACGGGACAGACTATACCAAGAGACCCAGTACTTC. Its protein is CASSKRDRLYQETQYF.

This clonotype was detected many times. This chain's CDR3 is CASSALGTGGRSDVEQFF. For the CDR3, the DNA is TGTGCCAGCAGTGCTTTGGGGACAGGGGGCCGCAGTGATGTTGAGCAGTTCTTC. The V call is TRBV2, the J call TRBJ2-1, with 12 bases lining up with TRBD1. CDR3 length: 18 residues. Germline V CDR1 and CDR2: SNHLY, FYNNEI. V was pared by 4 bases and J by 9 bases, with 16 bases of the junction left unmatched. The entire variable domain, with the rest obtained from reference TRBV2 and TRBJ2-1, is as follows: EPEVTQTPSHQVTQMGQEVILRCVPISNHLYFYWYRQILGQKVEFLVSFYNNEISEKSEIFDDQFSVERPDGSNFTLKIRSTKLEDSAMYFCASSALGTGGRSDVEQFFGPGTRLTVL.

This clonotype was seen only a few times. The gene calls are TRBV7-9 and TRBJ2-1; D is unclear. Trimming stripped 4 bases from V and 7 bases from J, with 14 bases between. This CDR3 is 14 amino acids long. Germline CDR1 reads SEHNR; CDR2 reads FQNEAQ (reference sequence). The CDR3 DNA reads as TGTGCCAGCAGCTCGGAGACACTTGTAAATGAGCAGTTCTTC. It codes for CASSSETLVNEQFF.

This clonotype was detected many times. The genes are TRBV3-1 and TRBJ2-7, with 9 nucleotides matching TRBD2. The CDR3 has 15 residues. With 4 bases clipped from V and 3 bases from J, the junction kept 7 bases outside the gene matches. CDR1 and CDR2 from the germline V gene are LGHDT and YNNKEL (reference sequence). CDR3 in amino acids: CASSRAGLASYEQYF. The CDR3 DNA reads as TGTGCCAGCAGCCGAGCGGGACTAGCTAGCTACGAGCAGTACTTC.

The J gene is TRBJ2-5, the V gene TRBV12-3 or TRBV12-4; D perhaps matches TRBD1 (6 bases). The CDR3 is 15 amino acids. The ends were cut back, 5 bases at V and 2 bases at J, with 15 bases in the middle. For the CDR3, the DNA is TGTGCCAGCAGTCGCCGGACAGAACGTCAAGAGACCCAGTACTTC. Translated, it gives CASSRRTERQETQYF.

This clonotype was seen ten or more times. V and J are TRBV6-5 and TRBJ2-3; 7 bases map to TRBD2. The CDR3 covers 13 residues. Germline V gene sequence: CDR1 MNHEY, CDR2 SVGAGI. The V segment lost 0 bases and the J segment 7 bases; nucleotides outside the gene matches: 1. The CDR3 here is CASSYSGTNTQYF. In DNA, the CDR3 is TGTGCCAGCAGTTACTCCGGGACTAATACGCAGTATTTT.

This clonotype was detected many times. The chain is built from TRBV27 and TRBJ2-5; the match to TRBD2 covers 7 bases. The V gene end was trimmed by 4 bases and the J gene end by 9 bases; junction bases not matched to a gene: 8. CDR1 MNHEY and CDR2 SMNVEV come from the germline V gene (reference sequence). The CDR3 totals 13 residues. In DNA form, the CDR3 reads TGTGCCAGCAGTTACACTCGCGGGGGAGCCCAGTACTTC. The encoded protein is CASSYTRGGAQYF.

The rearrangement uses TRBV20-1 and TRBJ2-5; maybe TRBD2 (7 bases). Between the trimmed V and J ends, which lost 5 bases and 1 base, there was a span of 14 bases. The CDR3 contains 14 residues. In germline, CDR1 is DFQATT, CDR2 SNEGSKA (reference sequence). CDR3 DNA: TGCAGTGCTGGTAATCGGGGGGCCCAAGAGACCCAGTACTTC. It yields the protein CSAGNRGAQETQYF.

The rearrangement uses TRBV20-1 and TRBJ2-4; D may be TRBD1 or TRBD2 (6 bases each). The CDR3 is 16 amino acids. Per the germline V gene, CDR1 is DFQATT and CDR2 is SNEGSKA (reference sequence). V was clipped by 5 bases and J by 3 bases, with 20 bases between them. Here the CDR3 reads CSALVGGREGKNIQYF. CDR3 bases: TGCAGTGCTTTAGTAGGGGGGCGAGAGGGCAAAAACATTCAGTACTTC.

This clonotype was counted many times. The CDR3 sequence is CSARDPQGLRYEQYF. The CDR3 DNA follows: TGCAGTGCTAGAGATCCCCAGGGACTACGGTACGAGCAGTACTTC. This sequence joins TRBV20-1 and TRBJ2-7; 7 bases agree with TRBD2. Trimming cost V 0 bases and J 4 bases; bases outside gene matches: 9. Germline V gene sequence: CDR1 DFQATT, CDR2 SNEGSKA (reference sequence). This CDR3 contains 15 residues.

With respect to this clonotype: An end of the junction does not agree with germline; a read error may underlie this. This sequence joins TRBV3-1 and TRBJ1-2, with TRBD1 as a possible D gene (5 bases). This CDR3 is built from 13 residues. CDR1 and CDR2 (germline): LGHDT, YNNKEL (reference sequence). Here the CDR3 reads CASSHLRETGCTF. CDR3 nucleotides: TGTGCCAGCAGCCATCTCAGGGAGACGGGCTGCACCTTC. The full variable domain, rest sourced from reference TRBV3-1 and TRBJ1-2, is DTAVSQTPKYLVTQMGNDKSIKCEQNLGHDTMYWYKQDSKKFLKIMFSYNNKELIINETVPNRFSPKSPDKAHLNLHINSLELGDSAVYFCASSHLRETGCTFGSGTRLTVV.

This clonotype was counted at least ten times. The chain recombines TRBV12-3 or TRBV12-4 with TRBJ1-1; TRBD1 is a possible D gene (6 bases). The germline V and J ends were trimmed by 5 bases and 6 bases, with 28 bases remaining between them. The CDR3 length is 18 residues. The CDR3 nucleotides are TGTGCCAGCAGTCGCACGACAGGTGCGATACTTTTCACCGCTGAAGCTTTCTTT. The encoded protein is CASSRTTGAILFTAEAFF.

This clonotype was recorded at least ten times. The chain employs TRBV28 and TRBJ2-7; no clear D. This CDR3 has 12 residues. Germline V gene lookup returns CDR1 MDHEN and CDR2 SYDVKM. V lost 3 bases and J lost 3, with 6 bases in between. The CDR3 reads CASSFRLYEQYF. CDR3 bases: TGTGCCAGCAGTTTCCGCCTCTACGAGCAGTACTTC.

This clonotype was counted ten times or more. This chain links TRBV24-1 with TRBJ2-1; unclear D gene. The CDR3 has 16 amino acids. Per the germline V gene, CDR1 is KGHDR and CDR2 is SFDVKD. The V gene lost 7 bases and the J gene lost 0 bases, with 15 bases spanning the gap. The CDR3 loop is CATSPRDVSSYNEQFF. CDR3 nucleotides: TGTGCCACCAGCCCCCGCGACGTCTCCTCCTACAATGAGCAGTTCTTC.

This clonotype was picked up one time. Being one base from a much bigger clone, this may be a read error. This chain links TRBV7-2 with TRBJ2-1, with D hard to call. This CDR3 region has 12 residues. V was shortened by 5 bases and J by 9 bases, with 11 bases between the two germline ends. Germline V gene lookup returns CDR1 SGHTA and CDR2 FQGNSA. Written as DNA, the CDR3 is TGTGCCAGCAGCCCCCGTCCCGGTGAGCAGTTCTTC. Translation: CASSPRPGEQFF.

This clonotype showed up just a few times. The chain joins TRBV6-1 to TRBJ1-6; D remains ambiguous. CDR3 length: 13 amino acids. The V and J ends lost 8 bases and 4 bases respectively, with 9 bases between them. CDR1 MNHNS and CDR2 SASEGT come from the germline V gene. CDR3 protein: CASRRTYNSPLHF. As DNA, the CDR3 is TGTGCCAGCCGGAGGACTTATAATTCACCCCTCCACTTT.

The table lists this clonotype with many counts. The chain recombines TRBV7-8 with TRBJ2-2; the D gene is possibly TRBD2 (5 bases). The ends were cut back, 2 bases at V and 2 bases at J, with 9 bases in the middle. Germline assignment: CDR1 SGHVS and CDR2 FQNEAQ. This CDR3 is 15 amino acids long. CDR3 DNA sequence: TGTGCCAGCAGCTTATCCCGGGGAAACACCGGGGAGCTGTTTTTT. Protein product: CASSLSRGNTGELFF.